Included here is one T cell receptor beta chain sequence, with context. Its antigen is unidentified. 5'-RACE, quantitative and with molecular barcodes, yielded the TCR beta libraries. TCRdb re-analysed the 5' RACE reads in MiXCR, keeping a single row per CDR3 protein. The table records a few hundred thousand distinct CDR3 sequences, 15% to 20% of them present only once. The data derive from a study of CD8 T cells in ankylosing spondylitis. Study conclusions and caveats: Relatively scarce in peripheral blood, disease-linked clones were CD8+. A TCR beta motif of several highly homologous variants seemed to mark ankylosing spondylitis blood. Earlier studies detected some motif variants in reactive arthritis synovial fluid and blood. Matched ankylosing spondylitis synovial fluid reportedly contained a significantly enriched population of disease-linked clones.

Trimming took off 6 bases at V and 13 bases at J, with 7 bases between the two ends. CDR1 and CDR2 (germline): MNHEY, SVGEGT. The CDR3 is made up of 9 amino acids. This sequence was found in a male donor with ankylosing spondylitis. Specimen: blood, either unsorted or a sorted T cell fraction (not recorded which). V gene TRBV6-2 or TRBV6-3 combines with J gene TRBJ1-5; unclear D gene. The CDR3 loop reads CASSRGQHF. The CDR3 region has the DNA TGTGCCAGCAGCCGCGGACAGCATTTT.